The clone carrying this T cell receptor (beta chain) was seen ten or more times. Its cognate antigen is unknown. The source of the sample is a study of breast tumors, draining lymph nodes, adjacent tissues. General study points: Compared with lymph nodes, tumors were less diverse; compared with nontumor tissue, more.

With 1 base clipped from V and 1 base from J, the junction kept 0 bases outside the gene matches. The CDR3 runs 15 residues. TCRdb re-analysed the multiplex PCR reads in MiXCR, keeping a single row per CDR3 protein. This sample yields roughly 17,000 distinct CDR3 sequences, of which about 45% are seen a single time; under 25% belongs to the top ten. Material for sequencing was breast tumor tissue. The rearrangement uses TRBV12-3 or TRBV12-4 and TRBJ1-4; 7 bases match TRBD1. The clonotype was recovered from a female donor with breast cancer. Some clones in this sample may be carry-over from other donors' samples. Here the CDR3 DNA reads TGTGCCAGCAGTTTAGACAGGGGAACTAATGAAAAACTGTTTTTT. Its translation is CASSLDRGTNEKLFF.